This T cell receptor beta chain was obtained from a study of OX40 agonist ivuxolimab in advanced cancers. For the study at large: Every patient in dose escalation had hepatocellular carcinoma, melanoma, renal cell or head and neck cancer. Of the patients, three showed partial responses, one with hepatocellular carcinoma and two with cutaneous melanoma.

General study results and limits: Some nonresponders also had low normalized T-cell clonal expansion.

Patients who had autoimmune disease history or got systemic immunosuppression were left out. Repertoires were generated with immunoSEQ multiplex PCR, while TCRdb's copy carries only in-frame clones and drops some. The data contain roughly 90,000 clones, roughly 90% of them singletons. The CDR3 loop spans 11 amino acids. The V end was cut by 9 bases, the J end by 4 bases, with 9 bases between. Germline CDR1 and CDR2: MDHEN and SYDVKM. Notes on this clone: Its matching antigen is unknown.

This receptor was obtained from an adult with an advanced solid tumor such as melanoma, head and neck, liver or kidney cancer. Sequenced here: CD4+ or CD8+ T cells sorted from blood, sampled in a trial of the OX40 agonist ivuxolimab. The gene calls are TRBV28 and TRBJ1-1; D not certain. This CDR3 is CASSAGTEAFF. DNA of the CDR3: TGTGCCAGTTCCGCGGGCACTGAAGCTTTCTTT.